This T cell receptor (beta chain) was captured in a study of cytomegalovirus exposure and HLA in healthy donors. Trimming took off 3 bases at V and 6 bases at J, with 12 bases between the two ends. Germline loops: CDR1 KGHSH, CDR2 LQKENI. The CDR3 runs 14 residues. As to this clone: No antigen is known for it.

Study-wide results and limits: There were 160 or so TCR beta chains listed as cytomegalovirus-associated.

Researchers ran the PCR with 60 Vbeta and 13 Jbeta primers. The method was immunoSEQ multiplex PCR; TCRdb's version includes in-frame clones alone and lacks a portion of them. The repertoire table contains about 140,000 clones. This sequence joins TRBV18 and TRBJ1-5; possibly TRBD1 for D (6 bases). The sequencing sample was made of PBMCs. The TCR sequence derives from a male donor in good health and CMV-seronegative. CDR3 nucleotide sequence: TGTGCCAGCTCACCCCAGGGGCCGGTTCAGCCCCAGCATTTT. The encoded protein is CASSPQGPVQPQHF.